This T cell receptor beta chain is drawn from a study of OX40 agonist ivuxolimab in advanced cancers. Looking at the study overall: Three patients had partial responses: one hepatocellular carcinoma, two cutaneous melanoma.

The CDR3 covers 15 residues. The trim removed 5 bases at V and 5 bases at J, leaving 11 bases unmatched. Germline values: CDR1 SGHTA, CDR2 FQGTGA. The cohort excluded patients with autoimmune disease history or systemic immunosuppression. Blood samples were obtained at baseline, cycle 4 day 1, and cycle 7 day 1. Study-wide results and limits: At doses 0.1 to 3.0 mg/kg, CD4+ and CD8+ clones expanded.

Clones were sequenced by immunoSEQ multiplex PCR, and TCRdb holds only the in-frame ones, with some missing. Of about 81,000 clones listed, more than 80% were seen once; the top ten hold 0.2% to 0.25%. As concerns this clone: What it binds is not known.

The sample consisted of CD4+ or CD8+ T cells sorted from blood, taken in a trial of the OX40 agonist ivuxolimab. The chain is built from TRBV7-3 and TRBJ2-7; TRBD2 matches 8 bases. This receptor was identified in an adult with an advanced solid tumor such as melanoma, head and neck, liver or kidney cancer. Written as DNA, the CDR3 is TGTGCCAGCAGCCCCCGGCGGGGGGCGGTTGACGAGCAGTACTTC. Encoded protein: CASSPRRGAVDEQYF.